A selection of T cell receptor beta chains follows, all from one sample in a study of blood T cell repertoires in COVID-19. Clones were sequenced by immunoSEQ multiplex PCR, and TCRdb holds only the in-frame ones, with some missing. Of roughly 240,000 clones in the sample, 86% were seen once. Specimen: PBMCs or T cells enriched from blood (not recorded which). Receptors originate from a woman aged 45-65 years who had recovered from COVID-19. The CDR3 runs from the conserved cysteine through the conserved F or W. D genes are given only for firm matches. A clone size is listed for some rows: how often the clone was seen (once, few, many), or a class if it is expanded.

CDR3aa | CDR3nt | v_gene | abundance | d_gene | j_gene
CASSLSRTGGHGYTF | TGTGCCAGCAGCTTAAGTCGGACAGGGGGGCATGGCTACACCTTC | TRBV11-2 | NA | TRBD1 | TRBJ1-2
CATSSRTEETQYF | TGTGCCACCAGCAGCCGCACGGAAGAGACCCAGTACTTC | TRBV15 | NA | NA | TRBJ2-5
CASSLVSGFSYEQYF | TGTGCCAGCAGCTTAGTTTCCGGGTTTTCCTACGAGCAGTACTTC | TRBV11-2 | many | NA | TRBJ2-7
CASSQWVGTYEQYF | TGCGCCAGCAGCCAGTGGGTAGGGACTTACGAGCAGTACTTC | TRBV4-3 | NA | NA | TRBJ2-7
CASSSGTSDTGELFF | TGTGCCAGCAGCTCCGGGACTAGCGACACCGGGGAGCTGTTTTTT | TRBV7-9 | NA | TRBD2 | TRBJ2-2
CASSLLGTGYEQFF | TGTGCCAGCAGTTTATTGGGGACAGGGTATGAGCAGTTCTTC | TRBV27 | NA | TRBD1 | TRBJ2-1
CASRPGLDYEQYF | TGTGCCAGCAGGCCGGGACTAGACTACGAGCAGTACTTC | TRBV2 | NA | TRBD2 | TRBJ2-7
CASSQVRGIGNTIYF | TGCGCCAGCAGCCAAGTCAGGGGAATTGGAAACACCATATATTTT | TRBV4-1 | few | NA | TRBJ1-3
CASSYAGVGSNQPQHF | TGTGCCAGCAGTTACGCAGGGGTAGGAAGCAATCAGCCCCAGCATTTT | TRBV6-5 | once | NA | TRBJ1-5
CASSSKSGFQPQHF | TGTGCCAGCAGTTCGAAATCAGGTTTCCAGCCCCAGCATTTT | TRBV6-5 | once | NA | TRBJ1-5
CASSGDSLYGYTF | TGCGCCAGCAGCGGGGACAGTCTCTATGGCTACACCTTC | TRBV5-1 | NA | TRBD1 | TRBJ1-2